The 29 T cell receptor beta chains below were found in one sample sequenced in a study of cytomegalovirus exposure and HLA in healthy donors. It was with 60 Vbeta and 13 Jbeta primers that the PCR ran. Sequencing used immunoSEQ multiplex PCR; TCRdb keeps in-frame clones, though not all of them. The profile shows around 150,000 clones, approximately 82% of them singletons. Material: PBMCs. The source of these receptors is a male donor in good health and CMV-seropositive.

The sample holds a few counts of this clone. DNA of the CDR3: TGTGCCAGCAGTTTAATGACAGCATATGGCTACACCTTC. This sequence encodes CASSLMTAYGYTF. The V and J genes are TRBV28 and TRBJ1-2; perhaps TRBD1 as D (5 bases). The germline CDR1 and CDR2 sequences are MDHEN and SYDVKM. The CDR3 extends over 13 amino acids. V was cut by 2 bases and J by 5 bases, with 9 bases left in between.

The rearrangement joins TRBV7-8 to TRBJ2-2, with a tentative D call TRBD1 (5 bases). Germline assignment: CDR1 SGHVS and CDR2 FQNEAQ. Trimming removed 5 bases at V and 7 bases at J, with 11 bases between. This CDR3 has 13 amino acids. The CDR3 spells CASSQLRGGELFF. The CDR3 nucleotides read TGTGCCAGCAGCCAACTTAGGGGCGGGGAGCTGTTTTTT.

This chain links TRBV6-5 with TRBJ2-7; TRBD1 agrees at 7 bases. The trim removed 8 bases at V and 3 bases at J, leaving 10 bases unmatched. CDR3 length: 14 amino acids. Germline CDR1 and CDR2: MNHEY and SVGAGI. CDR3 bases: TGTGCCAGCGGTCGGGACAGATTTTTCTACGAGCAGTACTTC. This sequence encodes CASGRDRFFYEQYF.

V usage is TRBV7-9 and J usage is TRBJ1-2; 9 bases fit TRBD1. CDR3 size: 15 residues. With 2 bases clipped from V and 8 bases from J, the junction kept 9 bases outside the gene matches. Germline CDR1 SEHNR, CDR2 FQNEAQ (reference sequence). The CDR3 here is CASSLLTGGEGGYTF. In DNA form, the CDR3 reads TGTGCCAGCAGCTTACTAACAGGGGGCGAAGGAGGCTACACCTTC.

This clone was seen once. The rearrangement joins TRBV9 to TRBJ2-1; 10 bases fit TRBD1. Trimming removed 4 bases from V and 9 bases from J; junction bases left unmatched: 13. The germline gives CDR1 SGDLS, CDR2 YYNGEE. The CDR3 length is 16 residues. DNA for the CDR3: TGTGCCAGCAGCAGGGCCCTGGGACAGGGGTCCGTTGAGCAGTTCTTC. Translating gives CASSRALGQGSVEQFF.

The J gene is TRBJ1-4, the V gene TRBV5-1, with D unclear. CDR3 size: 13 residues. V was shortened by 5 bases and J by 0 bases, with 5 bases between the two germline ends. Germline loops: CDR1 SGHRS, CDR2 YFSETQ. The CDR3: CASRETTNEKLFF. The CDR3 DNA reads TGCGCCAGCAGGGAGACAACTAATGAAAAACTGTTTTTT.

The V gene is TRBV5-4, the J gene TRBJ2-7; TRBD2 matches at 7 bases. In germline, CDR1 is SGHNT, CDR2 YYREEE (reference sequence). The CDR3 loop spans 13 amino acids. Trimming took 4 bases from V and 7 from J; bases not matched to a gene: 8. CDR3 coding DNA: TGTGCCAGCAGCCTAGGGGAGGGACGGGAGCAGTACTTC. Amino acids: CASSLGEGREQYF.

The gene calls are TRBV6-5 and TRBJ2-7; 7 bases fit TRBD1. The CDR3 has 13 residues. Germline-derived CDR1 and CDR2 are MNHEY and SVGAGI. V lost 6 bases to trimming and J lost 2 bases; unmatched junction nucleotides: 4. CDR3 nucleotides: TGTGCCAGCAGCCGAGACAGGGCCTACGAGCAGTACTTC. It translates to CASSRDRAYEQYF.

V usage is TRBV10-2 and J usage is TRBJ1-5; D is possibly TRBD1 (5 bases). The CDR3 sequence is 14 residues long. The V and J ends lost 2 bases and 11 bases respectively, with 16 bases between them. Germline CDR1 is WSHSY and CDR2 is SAAADI. The CDR3 DNA reads as TGCGCCAGCAGTGAGGAGGGACTTGCCCGAGCCCAGCATTTT. Residues: CASSEEGLARAQHF.

Comments on this clone: Germline is not matched at one junction end, which may reflect a read error. The rearrangement links TRBV7-8 to TRBJ1-5; D is unclear. The germline CDR1 and CDR2 sequences are SGHVS and FQNEAQ. The CDR3 runs 13 residues. CDR3 sequence: CASSLALNQPQHF. CDR3 sequence (DNA): TGTGCCAGCAGCTTAGCGCTAAATCAACCCCAGCATTTT.

The J gene is TRBJ2-1, the V gene TRBV30; the match to TRBD1 covers 7 bases. Germline V gene sequence: CDR1 GTSNPN, CDR2 SVGIG (reference sequence). Trimming cost V 1 base and J 6 bases; bases outside gene matches: 12. The length of the CDR3 is 16 residues. CDR3 coding DNA: TGTGCCTGGAGTGCAACTACGGGACAGCGCTGCAATGAGCAGTTCTTC. This encodes CAWSATTGQRCNEQFF. Full variable domain (outside the CDR3, taken from reference TRBV30 and TRBJ2-1): SQTIHQWPATLVQPVGSPLSLECTVEGTSNPNLYWYRQAAGRGLQLLFYSVGIGQISSEVPQNLSASRPQDRQFILSSKKLLLSDSGFYLCAWSATTGQRCNEQFFGPGTRLTVL.

The gene calls are TRBV9 and TRBJ1-4; D remains unclear. Germline V lookup: CDR1 SGDLS, CDR2 YYNGEE. Trimming stripped 0 bases from V and 1 base from J, with 4 bases between. This CDR3 is built from 14 residues. The CDR3 nucleotides are TGTGCCAGCAGCGTAGCGGGAACTAATGAAAAACTGTTTTTT. Its protein is CASSVAGTNEKLFF. The complete variable domain, with remaining parts taken from reference TRBV9 and TRBJ1-4, reads DSGVTQTPKHLITATGQRVTLRCSPRSGDLSVYWYQQSLDQGLQFLIQYYNGEERAKGNILERFSAQQFPDLHSELNLSSLELGDSALYFCASSVAGTNEKLFFGSGTQLSVL.

The chain couples TRBV7-2 to TRBJ1-2; D is unresolved. The CDR3 has 12 amino acids. Looked up from germline, CDR1 is SGHTA and CDR2 is FQGNSA. Trimming took off 1 base at V and 7 bases at J, with 7 bases between the two ends. The CDR3 DNA sequence: TGTGCCAGCAGCTTAGGGCTCCTTGGCTACACCTTC. It codes for CASSLGLLGYTF.

This chain links TRBV9 with TRBJ2-7, with TRBD2 matching 9 bases. In germline, CDR1 is SGDLS, CDR2 YYNGEE. V shed 0 bases and J 2 bases; nucleotides not matched to a gene: 3. The CDR3 covers 15 residues. The CDR3 bases are TGTGCCAGCAGCGTAGGACTAGCGGAGACCTACGAGCAGTACTTC. The encoded protein is CASSVGLAETYEQYF.

A remark on this clone: Sequence at one end of the junction differs from germline and may be a read error. The rearrangement joins TRBV15 to TRBJ2-3; TRBD2 matches at 7 bases. CDR1 and CDR2 from the germline V gene are LNHNV and YYDKDF (reference sequence). The CDR3 runs to 14 residues. CDR3 in amino acids: CAASRGLGADTQYF. CDR3 sequence (DNA): TGTGCCGCCAGCAGAGGACTAGGTGCGGATACGCAGTATTTT.

The V call is TRBV11-2, the J call TRBJ2-4, with D unclear. CDR3 length: 14 amino acids. Germline assignment: CDR1 SGHAT and CDR2 FQNNGV. Trimming left V 1 base short and J 7 bases short, with 11 bases between. The CDR3 loop reads CASSLATWSNIQYF. The DNA of the CDR3 is TGTGCCAGCAGCTTAGCTACATGGAGTAACATTCAGTACTTC.

The chain employs TRBV27 and TRBJ2-1; 11 positions agree with TRBD2. CDR3 length: 11 residues. CDR1 and CDR2 (germline): MNHEY, SMNVEV (reference sequence). The V segment lost 7 bases and the J segment 14 bases; nucleotides outside the gene matches: 4. The CDR3 loop reads CASKWGLAEFF. The CDR3 region has the DNA TGTGCCAGCAAATGGGGACTAGCGGAGTTCTTC.

The chain has TRBV6-5 and TRBJ1-2, with 8 nucleotides matching TRBD1. The CDR3 is 14 amino acids. The V gene's germline CDR1 is MNHEY and CDR2 SVGAGI. The V gene end was trimmed by 4 bases and the J gene end by 2 bases; junction bases not matched to a gene: 3. The CDR3 DNA sequence: TGTGCCAGCAGTTCCCGGGACAGGAACTATGGCTACACCTTC. Its translation is CASSSRDRNYGYTF.

CDR3 region: CASRRTLGTDTQYF. The CDR3 region has the DNA TGTGCCAGCAGACGGACACTCGGCACAGATACGCAGTATTTT. The chain couples TRBV5-4 to TRBJ2-3; maybe TRBD1 (5 bases). Trimming took 5 bases from V and 1 from J, leaving 11 bases between them. Germline assignment: CDR1 SGHNT and CDR2 YYREEE (reference sequence). CDR3 length: 14 residues.

The sample holds one count of this clone. For the CDR3, the DNA is TGTGCCAGCAGCTTATCGGGAGGGGCCGGCTGGGGCAATGAGCAGTTCTTC. Its protein product is CASSLSGGAGWGNEQFF. The chain couples TRBV7-2 to TRBJ2-1; 8 nucleotides line up with TRBD2. The CDR3 length is 17 residues. Germline trimming cut 2 bases from V and 6 bases from J; bases unmatched to any gene: 12. Germline CDR1 reads SGHTA; CDR2 reads FQGNSA.

The chain joins TRBV25-1 to TRBJ2-1, with 7 bases that match TRBD1. The CDR3 consists of 16 residues. J was trimmed by 3 bases and V by 6 bases; bases with no gene match: 11. CDR1 MGHDK and CDR2 SYGVNS come from the germline V gene. CDR3 coding DNA: TGTGCCAGCAGAGAGGTCGGAACAGGGGACTACAATGAGCAGTTCTTC. Its translation: CASREVGTGDYNEQFF. The full variable domain, rest sourced from reference TRBV25-1 and TRBJ2-1, is EADIYQTPRYLVIGTGKKITLECSQTMGHDKMYWYQQDPGMELHLIHYSYGVNSTEKGDLSSESTVSRIRTEHFPLTLESARPSHTSQYLCASREVGTGDYNEQFFGPGTRLTVL.

On this clone: The junction shows a germline mismatch at one end, possibly a read error. The chain employs TRBV6-5 and TRBJ2-6, with 8 bases identical to TRBD1. CDR3 length: 15 residues. CDR1 is MNHEY and CDR2 is SVGAGI in the germline V gene. CDR3 amino acids: CASRPTGAGANGLTF. CDR3 in DNA: TGTGCCAGCAGACCGACAGGGGCTGGGGCCAACGGCCTGACTTTC.

The chain combines TRBV9 with TRBJ2-3; D is perhaps TRBD1 (7 bases). This CDR3 region has 13 residues. The ends were cut back, 4 bases at V and 3 bases at J, with 9 bases in the middle. Looked up from germline, CDR1 is SGDLS and CDR2 is YYNGEE. For the CDR3, the DNA is TGTGCCAGCAGCTCAGGGGGGACAGATACGCAGTATTTT. Its protein product is CASSSGGTDTQYF.

The chain joins TRBV28 to TRBJ2-7; 8 nucleotides match TRBD1. This CDR3 comprises 12 residues. CDR1 and CDR2 from the germline V gene are MDHEN and SYDVKM. V dropped 6 bases and J dropped 4; count of bases not matched to a gene: 2. The DNA of the CDR3 is TGTGCCAGCAGACAGGGGGATTACGAGCAGTACTTC. Protein sequence: CASRQGDYEQYF. Full variable domain (outside the CDR3, taken from reference TRBV28 and TRBJ2-7): DVKVTQSSRYLVKRTGEKVFLECVQDMDHENMFWYRQDPGLGLRLIYFSYDVKMKEKGDIPEGYSVSREKKERFSLILESASTNQTSMYLCASRQGDYEQYFGPGTRLTVT.

V usage is TRBV2 and J usage is TRBJ2-1, with 10 bases aligning to TRBD2. The CDR3 is made up of 16 amino acids. V shed 7 bases, J shed 0 bases, and the junction held 6 bases outside the gene matches. Germline V CDR1 and CDR2: SNHLY, FYNNEI. DNA of the CDR3: TGTGCCAGCACGGGTAGCGGGGGGAACTCCTACAATGAGCAGTTCTTC. Translating gives CASTGSGGNSYNEQFF.

The chain is built from TRBV4-3 and TRBJ2-3, with TRBD2 identical over 9 bases. The CDR3 contains 16 residues. With 3 bases clipped from V and 0 bases from J, the junction kept 4 bases outside the gene matches. Germline values: CDR1 LGHNA, CDR2 YSLEER. The CDR3 nucleotides read TGCGCCAGCAGCCAGGTTAGCGGGAGAAGCACAGATACGCAGTATTTT. It codes for CASSQVSGRSTDTQYF.

The chain uses TRBV5-4 and TRBJ1-6; possibly TRBD1 for D (6 bases). V was shortened by 0 bases and J by 12 bases, with 16 bases between the two germline ends. In germline, CDR1 is SGHNT, CDR2 YYREEE (reference sequence). The CDR3 length is 15 residues. As DNA, the CDR3 is TGTGCCAGCAGCTTGGGGGGGGGCGTTACCCGACCCCTCCACTTT. Amino acids: CASSLGGGVTRPLHF.

The rearrangement links TRBV28 to TRBJ2-3, with 9 bases fitting TRBD2. The V segment lost 5 bases and the J segment 0 bases; nucleotides outside the gene matches: 6. CDR1 is MDHEN and CDR2 is SYDVKM in the germline V gene. The CDR3 is 16 amino acids. This CDR3 is CASSPGAGGSTDTQYF. The CDR3 coding sequence is TGTGCCAGCAGTCCCGGGGCGGGAGGGAGCACAGATACGCAGTATTTT.

This clone was detected only a few times. The chain uses TRBV7-9 and TRBJ2-7; 16 bases map to TRBD2. The CDR3 extends over 18 amino acids. V gave up 5 bases and J gave up 3 bases; unmatched junction bases: 10. Germline V gene data show CDR1 as SEHNR and CDR2 as FQNEAQ (reference sequence). The CDR3 nucleotides read TGTGCCAGCAGCCCCCATGTGGGACTAGCGGGAGGGGTCTACGAGCAGTACTTC. Protein sequence: CASSPHVGLAGGVYEQYF.